A single sample is the source of the 17 T cell receptor beta chains below, sequenced in a study of shared clonotypes between healthy human individuals. The table came from immunoSEQ multiplex PCR; TCRdb's copy has only in-frame clones and leaves some out. The data hold roughly 2.4 million clones, with 90% to 96% observed a single time. The sample taken for sequencing was naive CD4+ T cells sorted from blood. Stated subset: CD45RA+ positively selected. These receptors were taken from a man younger than 30 in good health.

The chain has TRBV10-3 and TRBJ2-7; D is uncertain. Germline loops: CDR1 ENHRY, CDR2 SYGVKD. The CDR3 has 11 amino acids. V lost 6 bases to trimming and J lost 4 bases, with 7 bases between them. This CDR3 is CAISISYEQYF. The CDR3 DNA reads TGTGCCATCAGCATATCTTACGAGCAGTACTTC.

Turning to this clone: Other nucleotide sequences in the sample specify the same CDR3. The gene calls are TRBV30 and TRBJ1-4, with 8 positions matching TRBD1. Germline lookup yields CDR1 GTSNPN and CDR2 SVGIG (reference sequence). The CDR3 consists of 14 residues. After removal of 0 bases from V and 8 bases from J, the junction contained 5 bases not matched to a gene. The CDR3 DNA reads as TGTGCCTGGAGTGTTGGACAGGGTAGGGAAAAACTGTTTTTT. Its protein product is CAWSVGQGREKLFF.

This chain joins TRBV10-3 and TRBJ2-1; TRBD2 matches 10 bases. After removal of 3 bases from V and 4 bases from J, the junction contained 3 bases not matched to a gene. CDR1 and CDR2 from the germline V gene are ENHRY and SYGVKD. The CDR3 runs to 15 residues. The chain's CDR3 is CAISDLAGAYNEQFF. In DNA form, the CDR3 reads TGTGCCATCAGTGACCTAGCGGGAGCGTACAATGAGCAGTTCTTC.

The V gene is TRBV7-2, the J gene TRBJ2-7; D is possibly TRBD2 (5 bases). V was pared by 5 bases and J by 5 bases, with 13 bases between. Looked up from germline, CDR1 is SGHTA and CDR2 is FQGNSA. There are 13 residues in the CDR3. The CDR3, as DNA: TGTGCCAGCAGCCGAACCAGGAGGAACGAGCAGTACTTC. It yields the protein CASSRTRRNEQYF.

V and J are TRBV6-1 and TRBJ2-4, with 9 bases that match TRBD2. Germline-derived CDR1 and CDR2 are MNHNS and SASEGT. The J segment lost 6 bases and the V segment lost 4 bases, leaving 7 bases of the junction unmatched. The CDR3 is made up of 15 amino acids. The CDR3 spells CASSVPLAGRNIQYF. CDR3 nucleotides: TGTGCCAGCAGTGTCCCGCTAGCGGGGAGAAACATTCAGTACTTC.

For this clone: The same CDR3 arises from other DNA sequences in this sample as well. The chain links TRBV7-2 to TRBJ2-1; D may be TRBD2 (6 bases). Trimming took 3 bases from V and 7 from J, leaving 10 bases between them. Germline V gives CDR1 SGHTA, CDR2 FQGNSA. The CDR3 length is 13 residues. This CDR3 reads CASSLARGNEQFF. The CDR3 bases are TGTGCCAGCAGCTTGGCCCGGGGGAATGAGCAGTTCTTC. Combining the CDR3 with reference TRBV7-2 and TRBJ2-1 gives the whole variable domain GAGVSQSPSNKVTEKGKDVELRCDPISGHTALYWYRQSLGQGLEFLIYFQGNSAPDKSGLPSDRFSAERTGGSVSTLTIQRTQQEDSAVYLCASSLARGNEQFFGPGTRLTVL.

CDR3 amino acids: CASSVVGQKGNTIYF. The CDR3 coding sequence is TGTGCCAGCAGCGTAGTGGGTCAAAAGGGAAACACCATATATTTT. This sequence joins TRBV9 and TRBJ1-3, with D unresolved. V lost 0 bases and J 4 bases, leaving 11 bases between the germline ends. The CDR3 runs to 15 residues. The germline gives CDR1 SGDLS, CDR2 YYNGEE.

This sequence joins TRBV5-1 and TRBJ2-7, with D uncertain. The CDR3 sequence is 15 residues long. Germline V gives CDR1 SGHRS, CDR2 YFSETQ. Between the trimmed V and J ends, which lost 0 bases and 3 bases, there was a span of 13 bases. CDR3 in amino acids: CASSLVGSQDYEQYF. The CDR3 DNA is TGCGCCAGCAGCTTGGTAGGCAGCCAGGACTACGAGCAGTACTTC.

The V call is TRBV11-2, the J call TRBJ1-2; D is undetermined. The CDR3 length is 14 residues. CDR1 and CDR2 (germline): SGHAT, FQNNGV. With 0 bases removed from V and 8 bases from J, the gap between germline ends came to 13 bases. CDR3 sequence reads: CASSLDPRSGGYTF. CDR3 nucleotides: TGTGCCAGCAGCTTAGACCCCCGGTCGGGAGGCTACACCTTC.

The gene calls are TRBV7-2 and TRBJ2-1; 8 bases fit TRBD2. Germline V gene lookup returns CDR1 SGHTA and CDR2 FQGNSA. This CDR3 is built from 15 residues. V shed 3 bases and J 0 bases; nucleotides not matched to a gene: 1. The CDR3 is CASSFSGISYNEQFF. In DNA, the CDR3 is TGTGCCAGCAGCTTTAGCGGGATCTCCTACAATGAGCAGTTCTTC. Filled out from reference TRBV7-2 and TRBJ2-1, the complete variable domain reads GAGVSQSPSNKVTEKGKDVELRCDPISGHTALYWYRQSLGQGLEFLIYFQGNSAPDKSGLPSDRFSAERTGGSVSTLTIQRTQQEDSAVYLCASSFSGISYNEQFFGPGTRLTVL.

The V call is TRBV14, the J call TRBJ2-7; D not certain. The CDR3 extends over 12 amino acids. Trimming shortened V by 1 base and J by 6 bases, and 7 bases separated the two germline ends. Germline CDR1 is SGHDN and CDR2 is FVKESK. Written as DNA, the CDR3 is TGTGCCAGCAGCCAAGTTTCGGCCGAGCAGTACTTC. Protein sequence: CASSQVSAEQYF.

In this sample, this clone turned up once. This is likely a read error, given that the CDR3 carries no conserved phenylalanine or tryptophan at its end. The DNA is omitted, as the CDR3 cannot be located on it reliably, and the CDR3 follows TCRdb's listing. This rearrangement joins TRBV25-1 to TRBJ1-2; TRBD1 was called by the table and not checked on the DNA. Germline V lookup: CDR1 MGHDK, CDR2 SYGVNS. The CDR3 contains 16 residues when both ends are counted. The chain's CDR3 is CASSNRLNWERPMATL.

Comments on this clone: Other nucleotide sequences in the sample specify the same CDR3. The genes are TRBV6-6 and TRBJ1-1; 9 nucleotides match TRBD1. Per the germline V gene, CDR1 is MNHNY and CDR2 is SVGAGI (reference sequence). The CDR3 is 15 residues long. The V segment lost 2 bases and the J segment 2 bases; nucleotides outside the gene matches: 3. CDR3 in amino acids: CASSYGDRANTEAFF. The DNA for the CDR3 is TGTGCCAGCAGTTACGGGGACAGGGCTAACACTGAAGCTTTCTTT.

The chain joins TRBV28 to TRBJ1-3; perhaps TRBD1 as D (5 bases). The CDR3 extends over 14 amino acids. In germline, CDR1 is MDHEN, CDR2 SYDVKM. V was shortened by 7 bases and J by 4 bases, with 14 bases between the two germline ends. The chain's CDR3 is CASNGGASGNTIYF. The CDR3 DNA sequence: TGTGCCAGCAACGGCGGGGCCTCGGGAAACACCATATATTTT. The variable domain in full, completed from reference TRBV28 and TRBJ1-3, reads DVKVTQSSRYLVKRTGEKVFLECVQDMDHENMFWYRQDPGLGLRLIYFSYDVKMKEKGDIPEGYSVSREKKERFSLILESASTNQTSMYLCASNGGASGNTIYFGEGSWLTVV.

This chain links TRBV10-3 with TRBJ2-2, with TRBD1 matching over 9 bases. The germline V gene has CDR1 ENHRY and CDR2 SYGVKD. The CDR3 is 14 amino acids. Trimming at V came to 8 bases and at J to 2 bases, leaving 3 bases not matched to a gene. The CDR3 DNA reads as TGTGCCATCGGGACAGGGAAAAACACCGGGGAGCTGTTTTTT. It codes for CAIGTGKNTGELFF.

The chain joins TRBV6-1 to TRBJ1-1, with D unclear. The CDR3 runs 13 residues. V gave up 4 bases and J gave up 0 bases, with 6 bases separating them. Germline values: CDR1 MNHNS, CDR2 SASEGT. CDR3 protein: CASSVQMNTEAFF. Here the CDR3 DNA reads TGTGCCAGCAGTGTTCAGATGAACACTGAAGCTTTCTTT.

The rearrangement joins TRBV9 to TRBJ1-4; D is unclear. The length of the CDR3 is 14 residues. V dropped 0 bases and J dropped 7 bases, with 10 bases sitting between them. The V gene's germline CDR1 is SGDLS and CDR2 YYNGEE. The chain's CDR3 is CASSVADLSEKLFF. The CDR3 DNA reads as TGTGCCAGCAGCGTAGCGGACCTTAGTGAAAAACTGTTTTTT.